Listed below are T cell receptor beta chains from one sample, sequenced in a study of shared clonotypes between healthy human individuals. Here immunoSEQ multiplex PCR was the method, and the copy in TCRdb shows in-frame clones only, minus some. The table lists around 2.1 million clones, more than 85% of them singletons. The material sequenced was naive CD8+ T cells from PBMCs. All receptors come from a man between 18 and 35 years old in good health. Some clones in this sample may be carry-over from other donors' samples. Each CDR3 is given with its conserved first and last residue. The D gene is left open where the match is weak. The size of a clone is reported for some rows only, either as once, few or many, or as a class for expanded clones.

TRBV18,TRBJ2-1,21,-,-,TGTGCCAGCTCACCAAGGCAGGACAGGGGTCTGCTAGCGGGGTCCTACAATGAGCAGTTCTTC,CASSPRQDRGLLAGSYNEQFF
TRBV29-1,TRBJ2-1,12,-,-,TGCAGCGTTCTCCAGGGCTACAATGAGCAGTTCTTC,CSVLQGYNEQFF
TRBV9,TRBJ2-7,15,-,-,TGTGCCAGCAGCGTAGGTCAAGCTGGCTCCTACGAGCAGTACTTC,CASSVGQAGSYEQYF
TRBV5-8,TRBJ1-3,15,-,-,TGTGCCAGCAGCTCGGGGTGGAGCGAGGAGGACACCATATATTTT,CASSSGWSEEDTIYF
TRBV11-2,TRBJ2-5,18,TRBD1,-,TGTGCCAGCAGCTTTTTTGAACCGGACAGGGGGCCCCCAGAGACCCAGTACTTC,CASSFFEPDRGPPETQYF
TRBV28,TRBJ2-7,14,-,-,TGTGCCAGCAGTTTAACGAGGAGTAACTACGAGCAGTACTTC,CASSLTRSNYEQYF
TRBV19,TRBJ2-1,13,TRBD2,-,TGTGCCGCTAGCGGGAGCAGGGACAGGGAGCAGTTCTTC,CAASGSRDREQFF
TRBV9,TRBJ1-5,9,-,-,TGTGCCAAAAGGCAGCCCCAGCATTTT,CAKRQPQHF
TRBV19,TRBJ2-1,13,TRBD1,-,TGTGCCAGTAGTATGACAGGGGACAATGAGCAGTTCTTC,CASSMTGDNEQFF
TRBV11-2,TRBJ2-5,13,TRBD1,-,TGTGCCAGTAGGGACAGGGAGGGAGAGACCCAGTACTTC,CASRDREGETQYF
TRBV5-5,TRBJ1-4,15,-,-,TGTGCCAGCAGCTTGGCCAGGTCGGTAGGGGAAAAACTGTTTTTT,CASSLARSVGEKLFF
TRBV10-2,TRBJ1-2,13,-,-,TGCGCCAGCAGTGAGATGAGGGACTATGGCTACACCTTC,CASSEMRDYGYTF
TRBV2,TRBJ2-1,12,-,-,TGTGCCAGCATGGGGGCGTACAATGAGCAGTTCTTC,CASMGAYNEQFF
TRBV5-6,TRBJ2-7,17,TRBD2,-,TGTGCCAGCAGCTTAGGGCGCAGGGCGGGAGGTACCTACGAGCAGTACTTC,CASSLGRRAGGTYEQYF
TRBV9,TRBJ1-4,15,-,-,TGTGCCAGCAAACAAGGGGACTCTGAAGGGGAAAAACTGTTTTTT,CASKQGDSEGEKLFF
TRBV7-9,TRBJ2-2,16,-,-,TGTGCCAGCAGCCACCTGTCTAGAGGGGATACCGGGGAGCTGTTTTTT,CASSHLSRGDTGELFF
TRBV4-1,TRBJ2-1,15,-,-,TGCGCCAGCAGCCAAGATCAAGGGCCCAGGAATGAGCAGTTCTTC,CASSQDQGPRNEQFF
TRBV7-8,TRBJ1-3,14,-,-,TGTGCCAGCAGCTTAATAGTGGGTGGAAACACCATATATTTT,CASSLIVGGNTIYF
TRBV28,TRBJ1-2,16,-,-,TGTGCCAGCAGTGAAATTGGGGGGTTGCAATCCTATGGCTACACCTTC,CASSEIGGLQSYGYTF
TRBV29-1,TRBJ2-1,16,TRBD1,-,TGCAGCGTTGAGAGCCCGGGACAGGGGCTCTACAATGAGCAGTTCTTC,CSVESPGQGLYNEQFF
TRBV7-2,TRBJ1-1,14,-,-,TGTGCCAGCAGCTTAGTCAACTCCCCCGTCGAAGCTTTCTTT,CASSLVNSPVEAFF
TRBV27,TRBJ2-6,18,TRBD2,-,TGTGCCAGCAGTTTAGGGAGGGCTTGGGCCTCTGGGGCCAACGTCCTGACTTTC,CASSLGRAWASGANVLTF
TRBV27,TRBJ1-2,13,-,-,TGTGCCAGCAGTTTTGGCAGTAACTATGGCTACACCTTC,CASSFGSNYGYTF
TRBV6-5,TRBJ2-2,15,TRBD1,-,TGTGCCAGCAGTTACGGGACAGGGGAAACCGGGGAGCTGTTTTTT,CASSYGTGETGELFF
TRBV21-1,TRBJ2-2,17,-,once,TGTGCCAGCAGCAAAGGAACGTTCGGGCTAAACACCGGGGAGCTGTTTTTT,CASSKGTFGLNTGELFF
TRBV7-7,TRBJ2-1,18,TRBD2,-,TGTGCCAGCAGCTCCCGGGACTATCAACGATTCTCCTACAATGAGCAGTTCTTC,CASSSRDYQRFSYNEQFF
TRBV6-5,TRBJ1-2,15,TRBD1,-,TGTGCCAGCAGTTTACACGGGACAGGGGTTGCCGGCTACACCTTC,CASSLHGTGVAGYTF
TRBV11-2,TRBJ2-1,18,-,-,TGTGCCAGCAGCTTAGGTGGGGGGCCGGTGGGCTCCTACAATGAGCAGTTCTTC,CASSLGGGPVGSYNEQFF
TRBV27,TRBJ2-2,17,TRBD2,-,TGTGCCAGCAGTCCCCATGGGACTAGCGGGGGTCGGGGGGAGCTGTTTTTT,CASSPHGTSGGRGELFF
TRBV29-1,TRBJ2-5,14,TRBD1,-,TGCAGCGTTGTAGGGGGCCAAGGAGGAGAGACCCAGTACTTC,CSVVGGQGGETQYF
TRBV5-4,TRBJ2-2,12,-,-,TGTGCCAGCAGCTTAGTTTCGGGGGAGCTGTTTTTT,CASSLVSGELFF
TRBV6-6,TRBJ2-7,12,-,-,TGTGCCAGCAGTCACAGTGGCAGCGAGCAGTACTTC,CASSHSGSEQYF
TRBV9,TRBJ1-2,14,-,-,TGTGCCAGCAGCGCAGGAGGAGGGAACTATGGCTACACCTTC,CASSAGGGNYGYTF
TRBV4-3,TRBJ1-4,13,TRBD1,-,TGCGCCAGCAGCCAAGTACAGGGGCCAAAACTGTTTTTT,CASSQVQGPKLFF
TRBV6-4,TRBJ1-2,13,TRBD1,-,TGTGCCAGCCGTACCCAGGGGGCGGATGGCTACACCTTC,CASRTQGADGYTF
TRBV27,TRBJ1-2,13,-,once,TGTGCCAGCAGTTTCGTGACAGGCTATGGCTACACCTTC,CASSFVTGYGYTF
TRBV29-1,TRBJ1-2,15,-,-,TGCAGCGTTGAGAGGGGGGCTATCGCTAACTATGGCTACACCTTC,CSVERGAIANYGYTF
TRBV9,TRBJ1-3,13,-,-,TGTGCCAGCAGCGCCCGGGACCCCGGAACCATATATTTT,CASSARDPGTIYF
TRBV27,TRBJ2-2,16,-,-,TGTGCCAGCAGCCGAGGGCCCGGAGCGAACACCGGGGAGCTGTTTTTT,CASSRGPGANTGELFF
TRBV10-3,TRBJ1-1,14,-,-,TGTGCCATCAGTGAAGGGTTCGCGAACACTGAAGCTTTCTTT,CAISEGFANTEAFF
TRBV6-6,TRBJ2-3,11,-,-,TGTGCCACCAGGGGTGGGGGGGCGCAGTATTTT,CATRGGGAQYF
TRBV28,TRBJ2-7,15,-,-,TGTGCCAGCAGTCTCGGGGCGGTAATCTCCTACGAGCAGTACTTC,CASSLGAVISYEQYF